This note documents a single T cell receptor (beta chain) sequence. Antigen unknown. The data originate from a study of cytomegalovirus exposure and HLA in healthy donors. Trimming shortened V by 5 bases and J by 5 bases, and 9 bases separated the two germline ends. The germline V gene encodes CDR1 MNHEY and CDR2 SVGAGI. CDR3 size: 12 residues. Overall study results and limits: The tendency of first-cohort TCR clusters to co-occur in the 120 validation repertoires was the finding of a later analysis.

Sequenced by immunoSEQ multiplex PCR; TCRdb stores in-frame clones only, minus some. Of around 70,000 clones listed, approximately 93% are singletons. The receptor was derived from a man between 18 and 29 years old in good health and CMV-seropositive. The chain joins TRBV6-5 to TRBJ1-1, with D maybe TRBD1 (6 bases). The sample was PBMCs. Here the CDR3 DNA reads TGTGCCAGCAGTGCAGGACAGACTGAAGCTTTCTTT. This gives the protein CASSAGQTEAFF.